Listed below are T cell receptor beta chains from one sample, sequenced in a study of CXCR3-negative and CXCR3-positive naive CD8 T cells. For each CDR3 protein, TCRdb gives one entry from its re-call of the 5' RACE reads, without DNA. The ten top clones account for roughly a quarter, within a sample of 45,000 to 70,000 distinct CDR3 sequences. The specimen sequenced was memory CD8+ T cells from blood. Receptors originate from a human donor in good health. Some clones in this sample may be carry-over from other donors' samples. Both conserved end residues are part of each CDR3. Each record gives: V gene, clone size, J gene, CDR3 protein. Rows give clone size only sometimes, using once, few, many, or a class for an expanded clone.

TRBV6-5	-	TRBJ1-1	CASSFFGTGDGAFF
TRBV11-2	-	TRBJ2-3	CASSLPTRTDTQYF
TRBV5-1	-	TRBJ2-1	CASSFDSSGSSYNEQFF
TRBV4-3	-	TRBJ1-1	CASSQDREQEAFF
TRBV7-3	-	TRBJ2-3	CASSLAGAYTDTQYF
TRBV10-3	-	TRBJ2-3	CAIRGGDLTDTQYF
TRBV7-6	medium-sized	TRBJ2-5	CASSLGEETQYF
TRBV11-3	-	TRBJ2-7	CASSPRGKYEQYF
TRBV5-1	-	TRBJ2-7	CASSLGQGFNEQYF
TRBV20-1	-	TRBJ2-7	CSARDPGQGITEQYF
TRBV9	-	TRBJ1-2	CASSAGTSNYGYTF
TRBV29-1	-	TRBJ2-4	CSVRAEGDIQYF
TRBV5-1	-	TRBJ2-7	CASSLAYSGDGYEQYF
TRBV20-1	-	TRBJ2-1	CSATPSELAGDEQFF
TRBV6-2/TRBV6-3	-	TRBJ2-1	CASNPLVKDEQFF
TRBV29-1	-	TRBJ1-1	CSASQGMGTEAFF
TRBV21-1	-	TRBJ1-2	CASSKDRFGYTF
TRBV11-3	-	TRBJ1-3	CASSWAGVNGNTIYF
TRBV28	-	TRBJ1-1	CASSFGHLNTEAFF
TRBV9	-	TRBJ2-2	CASSVAGNTGELFF
TRBV10-2	-	TRBJ2-1	CASSEIGTYNEQFF
TRBV27	-	TRBJ2-7	CASSPRGGLRQYF
TRBV19	-	TRBJ2-1	CASTTGTRTYNEQFF
TRBV5-4	-	TRBJ1-2	CASSFTGGPEGYTF
TRBV29-1	-	TRBJ2-1	CSVLVAGLSYNEQFF
TRBV28	-	TRBJ2-7	CASSLYGTHVTYEQYF
TRBV20-1	-	TRBJ2-5	CSASLGNQETQYF
TRBV5-5	-	TRBJ2-1	CASSSAEGPYNEQFF
TRBV28	-	TRBJ2-5	CASSPRVPGVETQYF
TRBV3-1	-	TRBJ2-1	CASSQSLRLAGGPYNEQFF
TRBV4-3	-	TRBJ2-1	CASSPSRGMENEQFF
TRBV20-1	-	TRBJ2-7	CSARDQLGSYEQYF
TRBV29-1	-	TRBJ2-2	CSGAGAGAGELFF
TRBV29-1	-	TRBJ2-3	CSFSERDFTDTQYF
TRBV6-5	-	TRBJ2-1	CASSYSSSSYNEQFF
TRBV7-9	-	TRBJ2-1	CASSDGDSYEQFF
TRBV14	-	TRBJ2-3	CASSLGPVMGSDTQYF
TRBV6-5	-	TRBJ2-7	CASSYSGPGSGEQYF
TRBV9	-	TRBJ2-1	CASSLNPGKYNEQFF
TRBV7-8	-	TRBJ2-7	CASSPGDYSYEQYF
TRBV12-3/TRBV12-4	-	TRBJ1-1	CASRYTRNTEAFF
TRBV29-1	-	TRBJ2-7	CSVTGTEITYEQYF
TRBV7-2	-	TRBJ2-1	CASSWGVRGNEQFF
TRBV2	-	TRBJ2-1	CASSEWFSGRADEQFF
TRBV6-5	-	TRBJ2-3	CASTGGSTDTQYF
TRBV29-1	-	TRBJ1-1	CSAVGTASGGTEAFF
TRBV4-2	-	TRBJ2-1	CASSQDSGGSYNEQFF
TRBV6-6	-	TRBJ1-5	CASQQGGNQPQHF
TRBV28	-	TRBJ2-7	CASSLGGNYEQYF
TRBV7-9	-	TRBJ2-7	CASSPRAETYEQYF
TRBV15	-	TRBJ2-7	CATSSHRDRVFEQYF